The 21 T cell receptor beta chains in this list originate from one sample, sequenced in a study of blood T cell repertoires in COVID-19. Here immunoSEQ multiplex PCR was the method, and the copy in TCRdb shows in-frame clones only, minus some. The sample includes 150,000 to 200,000 clones, roughly four fifths of them seen just once. Material: peripheral blood. The source of these receptors is a human donor with acute or convalescent COVID-19. The donor label of this sample is uncertain.

The rearrangement uses TRBV5-1 and TRBJ1-1, with TRBD1 as a possible D gene (6 bases). The CDR3 has 14 amino acids. The V end lost 4 bases, the J end lost 1 base, and 11 bases lay between the germline ends. Germline loops: CDR1 SGHRS, CDR2 YFSETQ. The CDR3 here is CASSTQGGNTEAFF. The CDR3 DNA reads as TGCGCCAGCAGCACACAGGGTGGGAACACTGAAGCTTTCTTT.

The rearrangement joins TRBV4-2 to TRBJ2-7; D possibly corresponds to TRBD2 (6 bases). Trimming stripped 5 bases from V and 7 bases from J, with 18 bases between. The CDR3 sequence is 14 residues long. Germline lookup yields CDR1 LGHNA and CDR2 YNFKEQ. The CDR3 loop is CASSSPGLYREQYF. The CDR3 region has the DNA TGTGCCAGCAGCTCCCCGGGACTCTACCGGGAGCAGTACTTC.

This clone was detected a few times. This sequence joins TRBV6-5 and TRBJ1-6; the match to TRBD1 covers 11 bases. Losses at the gene ends were 10 bases for V and 10 bases for J; bases not matched to a gene: 6. The CDR3 contains 13 residues. The germline gives CDR1 MNHEY, CDR2 SVGAGI. Written as DNA, the CDR3 is TGTGCCATCCTGGACAGGGGGCTCTCACCCCTCCACTTT. This gives the protein CAILDRGLSPLHF.

The chain joins TRBV4-2 to TRBJ2-1; D remains ambiguous. Germline CDR1 and CDR2: LGHNA and YNFKEQ. This CDR3 has 13 amino acids. The V and J ends lost 4 bases and 7 bases respectively, with 11 bases between them. The CDR3 region has the DNA TGTGCCAGCAGCCGCGCTTCGAAAAATGAGCAGTTCTTC. It yields the protein CASSRASKNEQFF.

The chain recombines TRBV19 with TRBJ1-2; 12 positions agree with TRBD1. V lost 6 bases and J lost 8; bases outside the gene matches: 10. Germline CDR1 is LNHDA and CDR2 is SQIVND (reference sequence). CDR3 length: 15 residues. The CDR3 region is CASSLPGQGAGGYTF. In DNA form, the CDR3 reads TGTGCCAGTAGCTTACCGGGACAGGGGGCAGGCGGCTACACCTTC.

This clone appeared a single time. The chain is built from TRBV9 and TRBJ2-7; 9 nucleotides line up with TRBD2. The CDR3 spans 15 residues. The V gene's germline CDR1 is SGDLS and CDR2 YYNGEE. V lost 0 bases, J lost 3 bases, and 4 bases stayed unmatched. The CDR3 loop reads CASSVAAGGSYEQYF. CDR3 DNA: TGTGCCAGCAGCGTAGCGGCGGGAGGGAGCTACGAGCAGTACTTC.

The CDR3 nucleotides are TGCGCCAGCAGCTTGGTTAGGCGGGGGCTTCGGGATGAAGCTTTCTTT. Its protein product is CASSLVRRGLRDEAFF. This sequence joins TRBV5-1 and TRBJ1-1; tentative D call: TRBD1 (6 bases). Per germline, CDR1 SGHRS and CDR2 YFSETQ. Deletions cut 0 bases from V and 7 bases from J, with 19 bases between. The CDR3 runs to 16 residues.

The V gene is TRBV3-1 (or the pseudogene TRBV3-2), the J gene TRBJ1-1, with TRBD1 identical over 8 bases. Germline V lookup: CDR1 LGHDT, CDR2 YNNKEL (reference sequence). The CDR3 totals 15 residues. Trimming took 2 bases from V and 1 from J; bases not matched to a gene: 3. CDR3 residues: CASSQPGTGNTEAFF. As DNA, the CDR3 is TGTGCCAGCAGCCAACCCGGGACAGGGAACACTGAAGCTTTCTTT.

V gene TRBV11-2 combines with J gene TRBJ2-5; TRBD2 matches 8 bases. Looked up from germline, CDR1 is SGHAT and CDR2 is FQNNGV. The CDR3 totals 18 residues. The V and J ends lost 5 bases and 1 base, in that order; junction bases with no gene match: 15. This chain's CDR3 is CASSPLKLGGGSQETQYF. The CDR3 DNA reads as TGTGCCAGCAGCCCCCTGAAGTTGGGCGGGGGGAGCCAAGAGACCCAGTACTTC.

The chain is built from TRBV28 and TRBJ1-1, with TRBD1 as a possible D gene (5 bases). Germline values: CDR1 MDHEN, CDR2 SYDVKM. V was pared by 4 bases and J by 8 bases, with 11 bases between. The length of the CDR3 is 12 residues. Written as DNA, the CDR3 is TGTGCCAGCAGTTATGGGCGGGGGGAAGCTTTCTTT. Its translation is CASSYGRGEAFF.

The CDR3, as DNA: TGTGCCAGCAGTCGGGGGGTCGCGACAGATACGCAGTATTTT. This codes for CASSRGVATDTQYF. The V gene is TRBV5-4, the J gene TRBJ2-3; TRBD2 aligns across 7 bases. The CDR3 totals 14 residues. Trimming cost V 5 bases and J 3 bases; bases outside gene matches: 6. Per germline, CDR1 SGHNT and CDR2 YYREEE (reference sequence).

The gene calls are TRBV7-3 and TRBJ2-3; D may be TRBD2 (6 bases). V lost 0 bases and J lost 4, with 14 bases in between. The CDR3 runs 16 residues. In germline, CDR1 is SGHTA, CDR2 FQGTGA. The CDR3 sequence is CASSLTPGSRADTQYF. CDR3 DNA sequence: TGTGCCAGCAGCTTAACTCCCGGGAGTCGGGCAGATACGCAGTATTTT.

DNA for the CDR3: TGTGCCAGCAGCTCGGGACTAGCTGGCACAGATACGCAGTATTTT. Protein product: CASSSGLAGTDTQYF. The rearrangement joins TRBV9 to TRBJ2-3, with 9 bases fitting TRBD2. The germline V gene has CDR1 SGDLS and CDR2 YYNGEE. V shed 4 bases, J shed 1 base, and the junction held 4 bases outside the gene matches. The CDR3 totals 15 residues.

The rearrangement links TRBV27 to TRBJ2-3; perhaps TRBD2 as D (6 bases). Germline values: CDR1 MNHEY, CDR2 SMNVEV (reference sequence). The CDR3 totals 14 residues. V was clipped by 6 bases and J by 0 bases, with 10 bases between them. CDR3 coding DNA: TGTGCCAGCAGCGGGAGCACTAGCACAGATACGCAGTATTTT. Protein: CASSGSTSTDTQYF.

This sequence joins TRBV11-2 and TRBJ2-2, with D maybe TRBD1 (6 bases). V lost 5 bases and J lost 7, with 23 bases in between. The CDR3 runs 17 residues. Germline lookup yields CDR1 SGHAT and CDR2 FQNNGV. The CDR3 sequence is CASSPRTAYGWGGELFF. In nucleotides, the CDR3 is TGTGCCAGCAGCCCCAGGACAGCATACGGGTGGGGCGGGGAGCTGTTTTTT.

This chain joins TRBV2 and TRBJ2-6, with TRBD2 matching 7 bases. Germline V CDR1 and CDR2: SNHLY, FYNNEI. The CDR3 totals 15 residues. Trimming cost V 8 bases and J 1 base; bases outside gene matches: 5. The CDR3 loop reads CASHAGGSGANVLTF. The CDR3 region has the DNA TGTGCCAGCCACGCCGGGGGGTCTGGGGCCAACGTCCTGACTTTC. The complete variable domain, with remaining parts taken from reference TRBV2 and TRBJ2-6, reads EPEVTQTPSHQVTQMGQEVILRCVPISNHLYFYWYRQILGQKVEFLVSFYNNEISEKSEIFDDQFSVERPDGSNFTLKIRSTKLEDSAMYFCASHAGGSGANVLTFGAGSRLTVL.

The genes are TRBV28 and TRBJ2-1; 8 nucleotides match TRBD2. The CDR3 totals 17 residues. Germline trimming cut 6 bases from V and 8 bases from J; bases unmatched to any gene: 18. CDR1 MDHEN and CDR2 SYDVKM come from the germline V gene. The CDR3 reads CASSPIFPGGRSDEQFF. The CDR3 DNA is TGTGCCAGCAGCCCCATTTTTCCGGGCGGGAGGAGTGATGAGCAGTTCTTC.

The CDR3: CATTTGAEGYTF. The CDR3, as DNA: TGTGCCACCACGACAGGGGCTGAGGGCTACACCTTC. The chain recombines TRBV19 with TRBJ1-2; 8 bases line up with TRBD1. CDR3 length: 12 amino acids. The ends lost 10 bases at V and 8 bases at J; junction bases unmatched: 9. Germline V lookup: CDR1 LNHDA, CDR2 SQIVND (reference sequence).

V is TRBV7-8 and J is TRBJ2-1, with 9 bases aligning to TRBD2. Trimming cost V 4 bases and J 2 bases; bases outside gene matches: 3. This CDR3 has 15 residues. Looked up from germline, CDR1 is SGHVS and CDR2 is FQNEAQ. CDR3 nucleotide sequence: TGTGCCAGCAGCTCGAGCGGGGGGACCTACAATGAGCAGTTCTTC. The encoded protein is CASSSSGGTYNEQFF.

In its sample, this clone was seen once. The chain is built from TRBV30 and TRBJ2-1, with unresolved D. CDR3 length equals 13 residues. Trimming removed 5 bases from V and 8 bases from J, with 16 bases in between. Germline V gene data show CDR1 as GTSNPN and CDR2 as SVGIG (reference sequence). This CDR3 reads CAWCSSSGHEQFF. CDR3 nucleotide sequence: TGTGCCTGGTGCAGCAGTTCGGGTCATGAGCAGTTCTTC. The whole variable domain, remainder taken from reference TRBV30 and TRBJ2-1, is SQTIHQWPATLVQPVGSPLSLECTVEGTSNPNLYWYRQAAGRGLQLLFYSVGIGQISSEVPQNLSASRPQDRQFILSSKKLLLSDSGFYLCAWCSSSGHEQFFGPGTRLTVL.

V and J are TRBV28 and TRBJ1-2; D is possibly TRBD1 (5 bases). Per the germline V gene, CDR1 is MDHEN and CDR2 is SYDVKM. The V gene lost 5 bases and the J gene lost 1 base, with 11 bases spanning the gap. The CDR3 runs to 14 residues. CDR3: CASSPPDSNYGYTF. The DNA for the CDR3 is TGTGCCAGCAGTCCCCCCGACAGTAACTATGGCTACACCTTC.